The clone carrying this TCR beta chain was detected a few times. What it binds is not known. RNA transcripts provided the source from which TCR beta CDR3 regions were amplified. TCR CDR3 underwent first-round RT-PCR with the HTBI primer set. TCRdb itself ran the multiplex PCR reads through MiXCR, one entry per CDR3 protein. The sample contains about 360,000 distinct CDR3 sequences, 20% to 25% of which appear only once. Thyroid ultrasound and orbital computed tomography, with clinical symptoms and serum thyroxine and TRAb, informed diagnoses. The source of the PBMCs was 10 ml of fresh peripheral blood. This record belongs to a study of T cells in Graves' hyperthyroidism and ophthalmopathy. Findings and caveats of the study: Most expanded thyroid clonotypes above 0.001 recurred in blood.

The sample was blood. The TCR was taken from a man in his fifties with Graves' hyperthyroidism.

The CDR3 reads CAWSHRYDEAFF. The CDR3 DNA reads TGTGCCTGGAGTCACAGGTACGATGAAGCTTTCTTT. The chain couples TRBV30 to TRBJ1-1; perhaps TRBD1 as D (5 bases). The germline V and J ends were trimmed by 2 bases and 7 bases, with 11 bases remaining between them. CDR3 size: 12 residues. Germline V lookup: CDR1 GTSNPN, CDR2 SVGIG (reference sequence).